These T cell receptor beta chains were read from a single sample in a study of T cell changes during pregnancy in multiple sclerosis. This table comes from immunoSEQ multiplex PCR, and its TCRdb copy is limited to in-frame clones, with some not included. The table records around 24,000 clones, 86% of them present only once. Sequenced here: CD8+ T cells from peripheral blood mononuclear cells, sampled in the first trimester of pregnancy. The receptor source for this set is a female donor in good health, enrolled as a control in a pregnancy study. CDR3s include the opening cysteine and the closing phenylalanine or tryptophan. D genes are given only for firm matches. Size is stated for part of the rows, as once, few or many counts, or as a class when the clone is expanded.

abundance: .
d_gene: .
j_gene: TRBJ2-3
v_gene: TRBV7-9
CDR3aa: CASSRGGGTDTQYF
CDR3nt: TGTGCCAGCAGCCGCGGAGGGGGCACAGATACGCAGTATTTT

abundance: once
d_gene: .
j_gene: TRBJ2-1
v_gene: TRBV4-3
CDR3aa: CASSQDWPPRYNEQFF
CDR3nt: TGCGCCAGCAGCCAAGATTGGCCCCCCCGTTACAATGAGCAGTTCTTC

abundance: .
d_gene: TRBD1
j_gene: TRBJ1-1
v_gene: TRBV6-6
CDR3aa: CASRSTGGAKDTEAFF
CDR3nt: TGTGCCAGCAGATCCACAGGGGGCGCAAAGGACACTGAAGCTTTCTTT

abundance: .
d_gene: TRBD1
j_gene: TRBJ1-5
v_gene: TRBV4-3
CDR3aa: CASSQGTGGVQPQHF
CDR3nt: TGCGCCAGCAGCCAAGGGACAGGGGGCGTTCAGCCCCAGCATTTT

abundance: .
d_gene: TRBD1
j_gene: TRBJ1-5
v_gene: TRBV10-3
CDR3aa: CAISQTGDSNQPQHF
CDR3nt: TGTGCCATCAGCCAAACAGGGGATAGCAATCAGCCCCAGCATTTT

abundance: .
d_gene: .
j_gene: TRBJ2-7
v_gene: TRBV28
CDR3aa: CASSWRGAGEQYF
CDR3nt: TGTGCCAGCAGTTGGAGGGGCGCGGGCGAGCAGTACTTC

abundance: .
d_gene: TRBD2
j_gene: TRBJ2-3
v_gene: TRBV10-3
CDR3aa: CAISESGGVGTQYF
CDR3nt: TGTGCCATCAGTGAGTCGGGGGGGGTTGGTACGCAGTATTTT

abundance: .
d_gene: TRBD1
j_gene: TRBJ1-2
v_gene: TRBV12-5
CDR3aa: CASGNGQVANYGYTF
CDR3nt: TGTGCTAGTGGTAACGGACAGGTAGCTAACTATGGCTACACCTTC

abundance: .
d_gene: TRBD1
j_gene: TRBJ2-7
v_gene: TRBV11-2
CDR3aa: CASSGRDRVTYEQYF
CDR3nt: TGTGCCAGCAGCGGCCGGGACAGGGTGACCTACGAGCAGTACTTC

abundance: .
d_gene: TRBD1
j_gene: TRBJ1-4
v_gene: TRBV6-6
CDR3aa: CASSYTTGTGEEKLFF
CDR3nt: TGTGCCAGCAGTTACACGACCGGGACAGGGGAAGAAAAACTGTTTTTT

abundance: .
d_gene: .
j_gene: TRBJ1-1
v_gene: TRBV4-3
CDR3aa: CASSQDERGFATEAFF
CDR3nt: TGCGCCAGCAGCCAAGATGAAAGGGGGTTTGCCACTGAAGCTTTCTTT

abundance: .
d_gene: .
j_gene: TRBJ2-1
v_gene: TRBV7-9
CDR3aa: CASSSTELHEQFF
CDR3nt: TGTGCCAGCAGCTCTACTGAATTGCATGAGCAGTTCTTC

abundance: .
d_gene: .
j_gene: TRBJ2-1
v_gene: TRBV7-9
CDR3aa: CASSLREGSYNEQFF
CDR3nt: TGTGCCAGCAGCTTGCGGGAAGGCTCCTACAATGAGCAGTTCTTC

abundance: .
d_gene: TRBD2
j_gene: TRBJ2-5
v_gene: TRBV9
CDR3aa: CASSVGSGGKETQYF
CDR3nt: TGTGCCAGCAGCGTAGGGAGCGGGGGGAAAGAGACCCAGTACTTC